This is a list of T cell receptor beta chains from one sample in a study of response to subunit inactivated influenza vaccine. TCRdb recomputed calls from the RT-PCR reads with MiXCR, one row per CDR3 protein. The data hold hundreds of thousands of distinct CDR3 sequences, with 11% to 15% observed a single time. Sequences were derived from PBMCs from blood, sampled less than 15 days before vaccination. These receptors all come from a man between 50 and 59 years old who received an inactivated influenza vaccine. Both conserved end residues are part of each CDR3. The order of the fields is clone size, J gene, V gene, D gene, CDR3 protein, CDR3 DNA. A D gene is named only where the DNA matches it firmly. Size is stated for part of the rows, as once, few or many counts, or as a class when the clone is expanded.

size: .; J: TRBJ2-3; V: TRBV4-3; D: .; CDR3: CASSQEPRDTQYF; DNA: TGCGCCAGCAGCCAAGAACCGAGGGACACGCAGTATTTT
size: many; J: TRBJ2-7; V: TRBV15; D: TRBD1; CDR3: CATQADRGPYEQYF; DNA: TGTGCCACCCAAGCGGACAGGGGGCCCTACGAGCAGTACTTC
size: few; J: TRBJ2-7; V: TRBV3-1; D: TRBD2; CDR3: CASSQGLRAGGSYEQYF; DNA: TGTGCCAGCAGCCAAGGATTGAGAGCGGGGGGGTCCTACGAGCAGTACTTC
size: many; J: TRBJ2-1; V: TRBV6-5; D: TRBD2; CDR3: CASSYLAGYNEQFF; DNA: TGTGCCAGCAGTTATCTAGCGGGATATAATGAGCAGTTCTTC
size: .; J: TRBJ2-1; V: TRBV5-1; D: TRBD2; CDR3: CASSRAGTSGYNEQFF; DNA: TGCGCCAGCAGCCGCGCCGGGACTAGCGGCTACAATGAGCAGTTCTTC
size: few; J: TRBJ2-3; V: TRBV12-3/TRBV12-4; D: .; CDR3: CASSQDGPSTDTQYF; DNA: TGTGCCAGCAGCCAGGACGGTCCTAGCACAGATACGCAGTATTTT
size: .; J: TRBJ2-1; V: TRBV18; D: .; CDR3: CASSPPLSGANNEQFF; DNA: TGTGCCAGCTCACCACCCTTAAGCGGAGCTAACAATGAGCAGTTCTTC
size: few; J: TRBJ2-3; V: TRBV20-1; D: TRBD2; CDR3: CSARDSSGGADTQYF; DNA: TGCAGTGCTAGAGATTCTAGCGGGGGGGCCGATACGCAGTATTTT
size: few; J: TRBJ2-1; V: TRBV7-3; D: TRBD2; CDR3: CASSPGGLPRDEQFF; DNA: TGTGCCAGCAGCCCGGGGGGACTCCCTAGGGATGAGCAGTTCTTC
size: .; J: TRBJ2-1; V: TRBV24-1; D: .; CDR3: CATMGEIRWEQFF; DNA: TGTGCCACCATGGGGGAGATTAGGTGGGAGCAGTTCTTC
size: .; J: TRBJ1-2; V: TRBV2; D: .; CDR3: CASSDGGHRGYTF; DNA: TGTGCCAGCAGTGACGGGGGGCATCGTGGCTACACCTTC
size: .; J: TRBJ2-3; V: TRBV11-2; D: TRBD2; CDR3: CASSLVNPGTSGSPSTDTQYF; DNA: TGTGCCAGCAGCTTAGTAAACCCGGGGACTAGCGGGAGTCCTAGCACAGATACGCAGTATTTT
size: few; J: TRBJ2-3; V: TRBV15; D: .; CDR3: CATSFTLSSGGETTSTDTQYF; DNA: TGTGCCACCAGCTTTACGCTGTCGTCTGGCGGGGAAACTACTAGCACAGATACGCAGTATTTT
size: many; J: TRBJ2-1; V: TRBV5-1; D: .; CDR3: CASSLGDNNEQFF; DNA: TGCGCCAGCAGCTTAGGCGATAACAATGAGCAGTTCTTC
size: .; J: TRBJ2-7; V: TRBV5-5; D: TRBD2; CDR3: CASSLDPGGPESYEQYF; DNA: TGTGCCAGCAGCTTGGACCCGGGAGGGCCAGAGTCCTACGAGCAGTACTTC
size: .; J: TRBJ2-7; V: TRBV6-1; D: .; CDR3: CASSEFAGPYEQYF; DNA: TGTGCCAGCAGTGAATTTGCGGGACCGTACGAGCAGTACTTC
size: .; J: TRBJ2-7; V: TRBV20-1; D: TRBD1; CDR3: CSARDYRSGGQYF; DNA: TGCAGTGCTAGAGATTATAGGTCAGGGGGGCAGTACTTC
size: many; J: TRBJ2-7; V: TRBV5-1; D: .; CDR3: CASSPSGYTRSYEQYF; DNA: TGCGCCAGCAGCCCATCAGGGTATACAAGATCCTACGAGCAGTACTTC
size: .; J: TRBJ2-7; V: TRBV3-1; D: .; CDR3: CASSPTGRREQYF; DNA: TGTGCCAGCAGCCCCACAGGGAGGCGGGAGCAGTACTTC
size: many; J: TRBJ2-1; V: TRBV12-3/TRBV12-4; D: .; CDR3: CASSASRPRTHNEQFF; DNA: TGTGCCAGCAGTGCCTCCCGCCCGAGGACGCACAATGAGCAGTTCTTC
size: many; J: TRBJ2-6; V: TRBV4-3; D: .; CDR3: CASSQGWSSLSGANVLTF; DNA: TGCGCCAGCAGCCAAGGATGGTCGTCACTCTCTGGGGCCAACGTCCTGACTTTC
size: .; J: TRBJ2-2; V: TRBV29-1; D: .; CDR3: CSVAEPGELFF; DNA: TGCAGCGTTGCCGAGCCCGGGGAGCTGTTTTTT
size: .; J: TRBJ2-7; V: TRBV7-9; D: TRBD1; CDR3: CASSSGQGADSYEQCF; DNA: TGTGCCAGCAGCTCAGGACAGGGGGCCGACTCCTACGAGCAGTGCTTC
size: .; J: TRBJ2-7; V: TRBV19; D: .; CDR3: CASSIFGSSSYEQYF; DNA: TGTGCCAGTAGTATATTCGGAAGCAGCTCCTACGAGCAGTACTTC
size: .; J: TRBJ1-1; V: TRBV30; D: .; CDR3: CALGPVGAFF; DNA: TGTGCCTTAGGACCAGTCGGGGCTTTCTTT
size: .; J: TRBJ2-1; V: TRBV20-1; D: TRBD2; CDR3: CSARDGLAGDNEQFF; DNA: TGCAGTGCTAGAGATGGCTTAGCGGGGGACAATGAGCAGTTCTTC
size: .; J: TRBJ1-1; V: TRBV10-1; D: TRBD1; CDR3: CASSGTWTGKMNTEAFF; DNA: TGCGCCAGCAGTGGGACCTGGACAGGCAAAATGAACACTGAAGCTTTCTTT
size: few; J: TRBJ2-4; V: TRBV19; D: .; CDR3: CASSNLRGRIAKNIQYF; DNA: TGTGCCAGTAGTAACCTCAGGGGACGAATAGCCAAAAACATTCAGTACTTC
size: .; J: TRBJ2-3; V: TRBV10-3; D: .; CDR3: CAISERGYTQYF; DNA: TGTGCCATCAGTGAGCGGGGTTATACGCAGTATTTT
size: .; J: TRBJ2-7; V: TRBV7-9; D: TRBD2; CDR3: CASSLALGGVYEQYF; DNA: TGTGCCAGCAGCTTAGCTTTGGGGGGGGTTTACGAGCAGTACTTC
size: .; J: TRBJ2-5; V: TRBV4-3; D: TRBD1; CDR3: CASSQEQGKETQYF; DNA: TGCGCCAGCAGCCAAGAACAGGGGAAAGAGACCCAGTACTTC
size: many; J: TRBJ2-5; V: TRBV7-2; D: .; CDR3: CASSTGPSGETQYF; DNA: TGTGCCAGCAGCACCGGGCCCTCCGGGGAGACCCAGTACTTC
size: .; J: TRBJ1-2; V: TRBV7-8; D: .; CDR3: CASSLDRGYSGYTF; DNA: TGTGCCAGCAGCTTAGATAGGGGCTATAGTGGCTACACCTTC
size: few; J: TRBJ2-1; V: TRBV19; D: .; CDR3: CASSMKLGSYNEQFF; DNA: TGTGCCAGTAGTATGAAACTAGGCTCCTACAATGAGCAGTTCTTC
size: .; J: TRBJ2-1; V: TRBV10-3; D: TRBD1; CDR3: CAISGQGYNEQFF; DNA: TGTGCCATCAGTGGACAGGGTTACAATGAGCAGTTCTTC
size: few; J: TRBJ1-6; V: TRBV4-3; D: TRBD1; CDR3: CASSLTRGRGNSPLHF; DNA: TGCGCCAGCAGCCTAACGCGGGGCAGGGGGAATTCACCCCTCCACTTT
size: few; J: TRBJ2-6; V: TRBV2; D: TRBD1; CDR3: CASKPGQEGRFSGANVLTF; DNA: TGTGCCAGCAAGCCGGGACAGGAGGGGAGATTCTCTGGGGCCAACGTCCTGACTTTC
size: many; J: TRBJ1-1; V: TRBV12-3/TRBV12-4; D: .; CDR3: CASSQQQNTEAFF; DNA: TGTGCCAGCAGTCAACAGCAGAACACTGAAGCTTTCTTT
size: .; J: TRBJ2-6; V: TRBV5-4; D: .; CDR3: CASNRQGSGANVLTF; DNA: TGTGCCAGCAACAGGCAAGGATCTGGGGCCAACGTCCTGACTTTC
size: few; J: TRBJ2-5; V: TRBV12-3/TRBV12-4; D: TRBD1; CDR3: CASMGDRVQETQYF; DNA: TGTGCCAGCATGGGGGACAGGGTGCAAGAGACCCAGTACTTC
size: few; J: TRBJ1-1; V: TRBV5-1; D: TRBD1; CDR3: CASSLQGADGEAFF; DNA: TGCGCCAGCAGCTTACAGGGGGCTGATGGTGAAGCTTTCTTT
size: few; J: TRBJ1-4; V: TRBV12-3/TRBV12-4; D: TRBD1; CDR3: CASSHQGAGEKLFF; DNA: TGTGCCAGCAGTCACCAGGGGGCGGGTGAAAAACTGTTTTTT
size: .; J: TRBJ1-5; V: TRBV7-8; D: .; CDR3: CASSIGAGNQPQHF; DNA: TGTGCCAGCAGCATCGGGGCGGGGAATCAGCCCCAGCATTTT
size: .; J: TRBJ1-2; V: TRBV4-3; D: TRBD1; CDR3: CASSQSDRGGYGYTF; DNA: TGCGCCAGCAGCCAGTCAGACAGGGGTGGCTATGGCTACACCTTC
size: .; J: TRBJ2-1; V: TRBV20-1; D: TRBD2; CDR3: CSARIGTSGGRVNYNEQFF; DNA: TGCAGTGCTAGAATCGGGACTAGCGGGGGGAGAGTAAACTACAATGAGCAGTTCTTC
size: few; J: TRBJ1-1; V: TRBV6-2/TRBV6-3; D: TRBD1; CDR3: CASSSLGQGYFEAFF; DNA: TGTGCCAGCAGTTCCCTCGGACAGGGCTACTTTGAAGCTTTCTTT
size: .; J: TRBJ2-5; V: TRBV7-9; D: .; CDR3: CASSAPGGEETQYF; DNA: TGTGCCAGCAGCGCCCCGGGGGGCGAAGAGACCCAGTACTTC
size: few; J: TRBJ2-3; V: TRBV20-1; D: .; CDR3: CSARASSGTDTQYF; DNA: TGCAGTGCTAGAGCGTCCTCGGGAACAGATACGCAGTATTTT
size: .; J: TRBJ2-1; V: TRBV29-1; D: TRBD2; CDR3: CSVLAGGSYNEQFF; DNA: TGCAGCGTTTTAGCGGGGGGATCCTACAATGAGCAGTTCTTC
size: .; J: TRBJ2-3; V: TRBV5-1; D: .; CDR3: CASSLAKGSTDTQYF; DNA: TGCGCCAGCAGCTTGGCCAAAGGGTCCACAGATACGCAGTATTTT
size: .; J: TRBJ2-3; V: TRBV29-1; D: .; CDR3: CSAEGRRGDTQYF; DNA: TGCAGCGCAGAAGGACGAAGGGGGGATACGCAGTATTTT
size: .; J: TRBJ2-2; V: TRBV10-3; D: .; CDR3: CAMSAPNAGELFF; DNA: TGTGCCATGAGCGCACCTAACGCCGGGGAGCTGTTTTTT
size: few; J: TRBJ2-4; V: TRBV6-1; D: TRBD2; CDR3: CASSPSGRNIQYF; DNA: TGTGCCAGCAGCCCTAGCGGGAGAAACATTCAGTACTTC
size: many; J: TRBJ2-4; V: TRBV7-2; D: TRBD1; CDR3: CASSLDRGRMAKNIQYF; DNA: TGTGCCAGCAGCCTTGACAGGGGGCGTATGGCCAAAAACATTCAGTACTTC
size: few; J: TRBJ2-7; V: TRBV12-3/TRBV12-4; D: TRBD2; CDR3: CASSLYTGTSRYEQYF; DNA: TGTGCCAGCAGTTTATACACCGGGACTAGTCGCTACGAGCAGTACTTC
size: .; J: TRBJ2-5; V: TRBV7-2; D: .; CDR3: CASSPDLGGKTQYF; DNA: TGTGCCAGCAGCCCCGACCTCGGGGGTAAGACCCAGTACTTC
size: .; J: TRBJ2-7; V: TRBV20-1; D: TRBD2; CDR3: CSAPKRGNYEQYF; DNA: TGCAGTGCTCCGAAGCGGGGGAACTACGAGCAGTACTTC